The 30 T cell receptor beta chains below were found in one sample sequenced in a study of cytomegalovirus exposure and HLA in healthy donors. PCR primers comprised 60 Vbeta and 13 Jbeta primers. Profiled with immunoSEQ multiplex PCR; TCRdb holds only in-frame clones, not every one. This listing includes about 72,000 clones. The sequenced sample consisted of PBMCs. These receptors originate from a man aged 40-49 years in good health and CMV-seronegative.

The genes are TRBV6-5 and TRBJ1-2, with D possibly matching TRBD1 (5 bases). CDR3 length equals 16 residues. CDR1 and CDR2 from the germline V gene are MNHEY and SVGAGI. V lost 4 bases and J lost 4, with 19 bases in between. The CDR3 here is CASSSYYRSGGYGYTF. As DNA, the CDR3 is TGTGCCAGCAGTTCATACTACCGATCCGGGGGCTATGGCTACACCTTC.

This sequence joins TRBV5-1 and TRBJ2-5; tentatively, D is TRBD2 (6 bases). The CDR3 is made up of 13 amino acids. V was trimmed by 3 bases and J by 7 bases, leaving 13 bases between them. Germline CDR1 is SGHRS and CDR2 is YFSETQ. The CDR3 loop reads CASSSDPGGTQYF. Written as DNA, the CDR3 is TGCGCCAGCAGCTCGGACCCCGGGGGGACCCAGTACTTC.

The chain links TRBV6-5 to TRBJ2-2; D is possibly TRBD2 (5 bases). Germline CDR1 MNHEY, CDR2 SVGAGI. This CDR3 has 15 amino acids. V lost 5 bases to trimming and J lost 7 bases, with 17 bases between them. Here the CDR3 DNA reads TGTGCCAGCAGTCGTCGGAGCGGCTCAGGCGGGGAGCTGTTTTTT. Amino acid sequence: CASSRRSGSGGELFF.

The chain recombines TRBV4-1 with TRBJ2-7; D possibly corresponds to TRBD2 (6 bases). The CDR3 loop spans 14 amino acids. Trimming removed 1 base at V and 2 bases at J, with 9 bases between. From germline, CDR1 is MGHRA and CDR2 YSYEKL. The CDR3 DNA reads TGCGCCAGCAGCCAAGGTAGCGGCGCCTACGAGCAGTACTTC. Amino acids: CASSQGSGAYEQYF.

The chain uses TRBV6-5 and TRBJ2-7; 9 bases line up with TRBD2. Germline-derived CDR1 and CDR2 are MNHEY and SVGAGI. This CDR3 has 15 amino acids. V lost 0 bases, J lost 4 bases, and 4 bases stayed unmatched. This CDR3 reads CASSYSSLAGYEQYF. As DNA, the CDR3 is TGTGCCAGCAGTTACTCGAGTCTAGCGGGGTACGAGCAGTACTTC.

The V gene is TRBV4-1, the J gene TRBJ1-2; TRBD1 matches at 11 bases. The ends lost 0 bases at V and 7 bases at J; junction bases unmatched: 7. The CDR3 runs 16 residues. Germline-derived CDR1 and CDR2 are MGHRA and YSYEKL. CDR3 residues: CASSQERGTGGSGYTF. The CDR3 nucleotides read TGCGCCAGCAGCCAAGAAAGGGGGACAGGGGGGTCTGGCTACACCTTC.

V is TRBV6-1 and J is TRBJ2-1, with TRBD2 matching over 7 bases. J lost 4 bases, V lost 10 bases, and 1 base had no gene match. The CDR3 loop spans 11 amino acids. The germline V gene encodes CDR1 MNHNS and CDR2 SASEGT. Here the CDR3 reads CATGRYNEQFF. The CDR3 nucleotides read TGTGCCACCGGGAGGTACAATGAGCAGTTCTTC.

This rearrangement joins TRBV27 to TRBJ2-2; possible D gene TRBD1, 5 bases. The CDR3 is 13 residues long. Trimming shortened V by 5 bases and J by 6 bases, and 10 bases separated the two germline ends. Germline CDR1 MNHEY, CDR2 SMNVEV (reference sequence). CDR3 sequence (DNA): TGTGCCAGCAGTCGCAGGGAAGCCGGGGAGCTGTTTTTT. It yields the protein CASSRREAGELFF.

This chain links TRBV28 with TRBJ2-5, with 9 bases identical to TRBD2. Near its end, the DNA agrees better with TRBJ2-7, so the J call may be wrong. From germline, CDR1 is MDHEN and CDR2 SYDVKM. This CDR3 comprises 15 residues. Here the CDR3 DNA reads TGTGCCAGCAGGTCCGGGACTAGCAGCTCCTACGAGCAGTACTTC. It translates to CASRSGTSSSYEQYF.

This chain joins TRBV18 and TRBJ1-3; the match to TRBD1 covers 7 bases. The V and J ends lost 4 bases and 0 bases, in that order; junction bases with no gene match: 3. The V gene's germline CDR1 is KGHSH and CDR2 LQKENI. CDR3 length equals 15 residues. This CDR3 is CASSRQGSSGNTIYF. DNA for the CDR3: TGTGCCAGCTCACGACAGGGTAGCTCTGGAAACACCATATATTTT.

V usage is TRBV29-1 and J usage is TRBJ2-5, with a weak D call TRBD1 (8 bases). The DNA end favors TRBJ2-7, so the J call may be wrong. The germline V gene encodes CDR1 SQVTM and CDR2 ANQGSEA. CDR3 length: 14 amino acids. Here the CDR3 DNA reads TGCAGCGTAGAACCGGACAGGGAGGGCTACGAGCAGTACTTC. Protein sequence: CSVEPDREGYEQYF.

The gene calls are TRBV7-9 and TRBJ1-6, with a weak D call TRBD1 (6 bases). Trimming removed 5 bases at V and 7 bases at J, with 9 bases between. CDR1 SEHNR and CDR2 FQNEAQ come from the germline V gene (reference sequence). The CDR3 sequence is 13 residues long. CDR3 nucleotide sequence: TGTGCCAGCAGCCTAGGACAGAATTCACCCCTCCACTTT. It encodes CASSLGQNSPLHF. Full variable domain (remainder filled in from reference TRBV7-9 and TRBJ1-6): DTGVSQNPRHKITKRGQNVTFRCDPISEHNRLYWYRQTLGQGPEFLTYFQNEAQLEKSRLLSDRFSAERPKGSFSTLEIQRTEQGDSAMYLCASSLGQNSPLHFGNGTRLTVT.

This sequence joins TRBV15 and TRBJ2-3; D uncertain. Germline values: CDR1 LNHNV, CDR2 YYDKDF (reference sequence). Trimming took off 0 bases at V and 6 bases at J, with 16 bases between the two ends. This CDR3 is built from 16 residues. CDR3 sequence: CATSRDRAAARDTQYF. The DNA of the CDR3 is TGTGCCACCAGCAGAGATCGAGCCGCGGCGCGGGATACGCAGTATTTT.

The chain links TRBV5-1 to TRBJ1-6; 9 positions agree with TRBD1. Germline CDR1 and CDR2: SGHRS and YFSETQ. The CDR3 has 15 amino acids. The junction had 2 bases not matched to a gene; V was cut back by 3 bases and J by 4 bases. DNA for the CDR3: TGCGCCAGCAGCTCCGGACAGGGGTATAATTCACCCCTCCACTTT. Translated: CASSSGQGYNSPLHF.

The chain has TRBV19 and TRBJ2-7, with 9 bases fitting TRBD1. Trimming removed 4 bases from V and 2 bases from J; junction bases left unmatched: 6. This CDR3 region has 15 residues. Germline values: CDR1 LNHDA, CDR2 SQIVND (reference sequence). CDR3 nucleotide sequence: TGTGCCAGTAGTAGGGGAGGGACAGGGACCTACGAGCAGTACTTC. Its translation is CASSRGGTGTYEQYF.

The CDR3 DNA is TGTGCCAGCAGTTACTCGACAGGGGGGGAGTACGAGCAGTACTTC. Protein product: CASSYSTGGEYEQYF. The chain recombines TRBV6-6 with TRBJ2-7, with TRBD1 matching over 9 bases. CDR1 MNHNY and CDR2 SVGAGI come from the germline V gene (reference sequence). The length of the CDR3 is 15 residues. Trimming at V came to 0 bases and at J to 4 bases, leaving 4 bases not matched to a gene.

This chain connects TRBV28 to TRBJ1-4; D possibly corresponds to TRBD1 (5 bases). Trimming left V 11 bases short and J 2 bases short, with 9 bases between. The CDR3 sequence is 12 residues long. CDR1 is MDHEN, CDR2 SYDVKM, per germline. CDR3 protein: CAWGGTNEKLFF. In DNA form, the CDR3 reads TGTGCCTGGGGGGGGACTAATGAAAAACTGTTTTTT.

CDR3 sequence (DNA): TGTGCCTGGAGTATGGGTCGGGTTTTTTCTGAAGCTTTCTTT. Translated: CAWSMGRVFSEAFF. The chain joins TRBV30 to TRBJ1-1; D unclear. Trimming left V 2 bases short and J 6 bases short, with 16 bases between. The CDR3 loop spans 14 amino acids. The V gene's germline CDR1 is GTSNPN and CDR2 SVGIG (reference sequence).

The chain has TRBV20-1 and TRBJ1-1, with D unresolved. CDR3 length: 10 residues. Germline CDR1 is DFQATT and CDR2 is SNEGSKA (reference sequence). The CDR3 DNA reads as TGCCCTAGTAGGAACACTGAAGCTTTCTTT. This codes for CPSRNTEAFF.

The chain combines TRBV10-2 with TRBJ1-2; tentatively, D is TRBD1 (6 bases). This CDR3 is built from 13 residues. The V end lost 2 bases, the J end lost 8 bases, and 12 bases lay between the germline ends. Germline CDR1 WSHSY, CDR2 SAAADI. In DNA, the CDR3 is TGCGCCAGCAGTGAGGACAGGCGAAGCGGCTACACCTTC. Translation: CASSEDRRSGYTF.

The genes are TRBV10-3 and TRBJ1-1, with TRBD1 matching over 8 bases. After removal of 5 bases from V and 1 base from J, the junction contained 6 bases not matched to a gene. The CDR3 loop spans 15 amino acids. Germline V lookup: CDR1 ENHRY, CDR2 SYGVKD. The CDR3, as DNA: TGTGCCATCAGTCGACTTGGACAGGGGAACACTGAAGCTTTCTTT. Translating gives CAISRLGQGNTEAFF.

V is TRBV7-3 and J is TRBJ2-2, with 7 bases matching TRBD1. Germline CDR1 reads SGHTA; CDR2 reads FQGTGA. The CDR3 spans 14 residues. V was pared by 5 bases and J by 2 bases, with 2 bases of the junction left unmatched. The CDR3 DNA sequence: TGTGCCAGCAGCCGGGACAGCAACACCGGGGAGCTGTTTTTT. Translating it yields CASSRDSNTGELFF. Based on the CDR3 plus reference TRBV7-3 and TRBJ2-2, the full variable domain is GAGVSQTPSNKVTEKGKYVELRCDPISGHTALYWYRQSLGQGPEFLIYFQGTGAADDSGLPNDRFFAVRPEGSVSTLKIQRTERGDSAVYLCASSRDSNTGELFFGEGSRLTVL.

The chain carries TRBV27 and TRBJ1-2; 8 bases agree with TRBD1. CDR1 MNHEY and CDR2 SMNVEV come from the germline V gene (reference sequence). The trim removed 4 bases at V and 8 bases at J, leaving 12 bases unmatched. This CDR3 contains 15 residues. Here the CDR3 reads CASSSMDREWKGYTF. The DNA of the CDR3 is TGTGCCAGCAGTTCCATGGACAGGGAGTGGAAAGGCTACACCTTC.

The CDR3 region has the DNA TGTGCCTGTTCAATCAGACAGGGAGGGCATTTT. Encoded protein: CACSIRQGGHF. The chain links TRBV30 to TRBJ1-5; TRBD1 matches at 7 bases. Trimming removed 6 bases from V and 15 bases from J; junction bases left unmatched: 11. Germline CDR1 and CDR2: GTSNPN and SVGIG (reference sequence). The CDR3 is 11 residues long.

The CDR3 DNA reads as TGTGCTAGTGGTTTCCGCCCGGGGGGGGCTGGGGATCAGCCCCAGCATTTT. It yields the protein CASGFRPGGAGDQPQHF. The chain joins TRBV12-5 to TRBJ1-5; a possible D gene is TRBD1 (6 bases). The CDR3 runs to 17 residues. Germline assignment: CDR1 LGHNT and CDR2 FRNRAP. Trimming left V 3 bases short and J 5 bases short, with 20 bases between.

The chain links TRBV4-1 to TRBJ1-2, with a tentative D call TRBD1 (6 bases). Germline V gene lookup returns CDR1 MGHRA and CDR2 YSYEKL. Trimming pared 0 bases from V and 1 base from J, leaving 18 bases between. This CDR3 contains 18 residues. In nucleotides, the CDR3 is TGCGCCAGCAGCCAAGATGCGAGGGGACAACCCTATAACTATGGCTACACCTTC. Amino acid sequence: CASSQDARGQPYNYGYTF.

The chain links TRBV2 to TRBJ2-1; 11 bases are a match to TRBD2. V trimming: 4 bases; J trimming: 3 bases; junction bases outside the gene matches: 2. Germline lookup yields CDR1 SNHLY and CDR2 FYNNEI. This CDR3 has 15 residues. The CDR3 nucleotides are TGTGCCAGCAGTGCTAGCGGGGGGTTCTACAATGAGCAGTTCTTC. Residues: CASSASGGFYNEQFF.

This chain uses TRBV19 with TRBJ2-1; maybe TRBD1 (5 bases). V was shortened by 3 bases and J by 0 bases, with 18 bases between the two germline ends. The V gene's germline CDR1 is LNHDA and CDR2 SQIVND (reference sequence). There are 18 residues in the CDR3. CDR3 nucleotide sequence: TGTGCCAGTAGTATCGAAGGGGCGATTTTCAGCTCCTACAATGAGCAGTTCTTC. It yields the protein CASSIEGAIFSSYNEQFF.

The chain links TRBV11-3 to TRBJ2-6, with D possibly matching TRBD1 (5 bases). V was shortened by 2 bases and J by 0 bases, with 11 bases between the two germline ends. This CDR3 has 17 residues. Germline V gene lookup returns CDR1 SGHNT and CDR2 YENEEA. The CDR3 nucleotides are TGTGCCAGCAGCTTAAGGGCAGGGAACTCTGGGGCCAACGTCCTGACTTTC. Translation gives CASSLRAGNSGANVLTF.

The chain combines TRBV2 with TRBJ1-4; tentative D call: TRBD1 (5 bases). Trimming left V 7 bases short and J 3 bases short, with 12 bases between. The CDR3 is made up of 14 amino acids. Germline V lookup: CDR1 SNHLY, CDR2 FYNNEI. As DNA, the CDR3 is TGTGCCAGCACCGCGACGGGGGCTAATGAAAAACTGTTTTTT. This gives the protein CASTATGANEKLFF.